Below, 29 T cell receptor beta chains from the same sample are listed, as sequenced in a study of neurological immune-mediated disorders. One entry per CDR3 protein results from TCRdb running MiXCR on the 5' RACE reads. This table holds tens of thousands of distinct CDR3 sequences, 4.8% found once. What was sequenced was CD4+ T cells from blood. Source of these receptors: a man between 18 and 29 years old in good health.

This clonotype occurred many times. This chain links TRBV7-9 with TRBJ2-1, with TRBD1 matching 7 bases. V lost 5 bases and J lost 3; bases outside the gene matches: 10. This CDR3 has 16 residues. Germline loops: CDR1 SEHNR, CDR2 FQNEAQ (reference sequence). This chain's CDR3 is CASSPTIGGSYNEQFF. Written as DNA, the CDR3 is TGTGCCAGCAGCCCTACTATAGGGGGCAGCTACAATGAGCAGTTCTTC.

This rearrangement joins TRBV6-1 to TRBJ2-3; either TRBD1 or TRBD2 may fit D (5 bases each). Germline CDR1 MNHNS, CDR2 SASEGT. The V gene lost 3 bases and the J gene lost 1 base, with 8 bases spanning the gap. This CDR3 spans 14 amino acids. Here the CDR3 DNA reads TGTGCCAGCAGTGAGACGGGGCGCACAGATACGCAGTATTTT. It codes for CASSETGRTDTQYF.

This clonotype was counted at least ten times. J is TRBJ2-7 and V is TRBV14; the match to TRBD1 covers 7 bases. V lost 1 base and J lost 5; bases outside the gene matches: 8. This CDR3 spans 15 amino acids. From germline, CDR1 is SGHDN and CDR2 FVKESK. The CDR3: CASSQAEGANNEQYF. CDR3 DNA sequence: TGTGCCAGCAGCCAAGCAGAGGGGGCGAACAACGAGCAGTACTTC.

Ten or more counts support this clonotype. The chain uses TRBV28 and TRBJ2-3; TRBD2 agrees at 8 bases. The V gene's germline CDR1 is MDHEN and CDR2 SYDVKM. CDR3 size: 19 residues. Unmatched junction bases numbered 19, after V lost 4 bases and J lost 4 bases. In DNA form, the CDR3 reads TGTGCCAGCAGTTCCAGGAGGTTCCTTGCGGGGGGTCGATCAGATACGCAGTATTTT. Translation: CASSSRRFLAGGRSDTQYF.

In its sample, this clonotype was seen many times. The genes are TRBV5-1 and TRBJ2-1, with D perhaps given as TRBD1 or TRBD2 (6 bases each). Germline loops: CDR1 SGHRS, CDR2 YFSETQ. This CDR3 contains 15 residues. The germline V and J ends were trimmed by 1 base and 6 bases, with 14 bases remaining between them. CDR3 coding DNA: TGCGCCAGCAGCTTGCCCGGGGGCGCGTCCAATGAGCAGTTCTTC. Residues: CASSLPGGASNEQFF.

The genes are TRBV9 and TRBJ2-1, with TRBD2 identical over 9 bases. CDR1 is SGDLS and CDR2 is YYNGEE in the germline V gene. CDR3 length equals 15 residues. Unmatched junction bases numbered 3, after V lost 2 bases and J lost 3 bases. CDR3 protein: CASSVLSGGYNEQFF. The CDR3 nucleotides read TGTGCCAGCAGCGTCCTTAGCGGGGGCTACAATGAGCAGTTCTTC.

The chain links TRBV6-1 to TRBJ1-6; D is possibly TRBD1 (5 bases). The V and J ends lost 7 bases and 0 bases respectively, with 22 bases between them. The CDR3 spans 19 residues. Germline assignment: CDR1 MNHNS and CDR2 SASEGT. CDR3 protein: CASNTMRRDGSSYNSPLHF. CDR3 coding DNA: TGTGCCAGCAACACGATGAGGCGGGACGGGAGCTCCTATAATTCACCCCTCCACTTT.

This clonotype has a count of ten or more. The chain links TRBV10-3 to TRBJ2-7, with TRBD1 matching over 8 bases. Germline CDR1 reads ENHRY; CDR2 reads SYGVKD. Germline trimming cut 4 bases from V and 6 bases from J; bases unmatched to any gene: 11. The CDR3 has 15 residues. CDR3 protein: CAISGGGQGAGEQYF. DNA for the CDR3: TGTGCCATCAGTGGGGGCGGGCAGGGGGCTGGCGAGCAGTACTTC.

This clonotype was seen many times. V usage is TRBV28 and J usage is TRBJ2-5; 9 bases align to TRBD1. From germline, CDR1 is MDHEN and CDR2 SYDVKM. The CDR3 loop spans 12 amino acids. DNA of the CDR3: TGTGCTTCCGGGACAGGGTCAGAGACCCAGTACTTC. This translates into CASGTGSETQYF.

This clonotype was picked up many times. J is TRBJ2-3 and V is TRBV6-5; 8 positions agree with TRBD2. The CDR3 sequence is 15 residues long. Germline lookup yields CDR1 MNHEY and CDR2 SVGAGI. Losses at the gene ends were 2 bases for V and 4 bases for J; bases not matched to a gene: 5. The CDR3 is CASSYAGGRADTQYF. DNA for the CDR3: TGTGCCAGCAGTTACGCGGGGGGCCGCGCAGATACGCAGTATTTT.

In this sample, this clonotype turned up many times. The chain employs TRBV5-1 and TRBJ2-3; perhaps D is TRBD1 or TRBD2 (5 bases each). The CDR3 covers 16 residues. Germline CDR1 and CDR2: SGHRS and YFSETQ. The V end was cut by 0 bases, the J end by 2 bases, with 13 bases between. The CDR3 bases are TGCGCCAGCAGCTTGGCGACGAGGGGCTTCACAGATACGCAGTATTTT. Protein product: CASSLATRGFTDTQYF.

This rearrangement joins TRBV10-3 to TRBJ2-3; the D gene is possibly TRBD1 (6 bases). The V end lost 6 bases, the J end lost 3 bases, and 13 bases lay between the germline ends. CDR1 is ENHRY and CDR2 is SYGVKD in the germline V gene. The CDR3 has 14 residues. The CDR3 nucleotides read TGTGCCATCAGAGGGGACACTAAGACAGATACGCAGTATTTT. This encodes CAIRGDTKTDTQYF.

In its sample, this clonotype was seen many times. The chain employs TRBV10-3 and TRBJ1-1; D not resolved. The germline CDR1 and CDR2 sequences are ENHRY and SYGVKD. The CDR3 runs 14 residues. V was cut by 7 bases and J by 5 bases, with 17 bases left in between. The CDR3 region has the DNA TGTGCCATCACAGACCCCGGAGGTGGGACTGAAGCTTTCTTT. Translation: CAITDPGGGTEAFF.

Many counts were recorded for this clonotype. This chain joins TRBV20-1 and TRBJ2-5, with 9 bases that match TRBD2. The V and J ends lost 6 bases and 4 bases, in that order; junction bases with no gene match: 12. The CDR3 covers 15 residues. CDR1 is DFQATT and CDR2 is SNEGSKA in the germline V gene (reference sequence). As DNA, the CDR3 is TGCAGTGCCCCGGCGGGCGGGGGGGCGGGAGAGACCCAGTACTTC. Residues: CSAPAGGGAGETQYF.

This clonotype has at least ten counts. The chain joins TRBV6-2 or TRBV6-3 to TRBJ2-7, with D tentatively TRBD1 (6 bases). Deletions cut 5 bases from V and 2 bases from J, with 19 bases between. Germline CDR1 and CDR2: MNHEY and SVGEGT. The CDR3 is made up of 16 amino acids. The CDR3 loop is CASSEPNRVATYEQYF. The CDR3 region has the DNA TGTGCCAGCAGTGAGCCTAACAGGGTAGCGACCTACGAGCAGTACTTC.

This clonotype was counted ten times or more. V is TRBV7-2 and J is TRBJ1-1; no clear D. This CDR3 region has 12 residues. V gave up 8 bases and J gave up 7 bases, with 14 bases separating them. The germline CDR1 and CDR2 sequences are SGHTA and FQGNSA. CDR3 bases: TGTGCCAGCGGTCGAGCGGTCATTGAAGCTTTCTTT. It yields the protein CASGRAVIEAFF.

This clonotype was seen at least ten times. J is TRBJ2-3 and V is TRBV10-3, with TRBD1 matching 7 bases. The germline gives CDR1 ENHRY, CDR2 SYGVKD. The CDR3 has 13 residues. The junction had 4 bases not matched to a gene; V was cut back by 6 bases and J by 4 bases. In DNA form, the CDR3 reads TGTGCCATCAGGAAACAGGGGCCAGATACGCAGTATTTT. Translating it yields CAIRKQGPDTQYF.

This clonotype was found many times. The CDR3 DNA sequence: TGCAGTGCTAAATACAGGGTGTCCTATAATTCACCCCTCCACTTT. Translated, it gives CSAKYRVSYNSPLHF. This chain joins TRBV20-1 and TRBJ1-6; tentative D call: TRBD1 (6 bases). CDR1 and CDR2 from the germline V gene are DFQATT and SNEGSKA (reference sequence). The CDR3 extends over 15 amino acids. With 4 bases removed from V and 1 base from J, the gap between germline ends came to 11 bases.

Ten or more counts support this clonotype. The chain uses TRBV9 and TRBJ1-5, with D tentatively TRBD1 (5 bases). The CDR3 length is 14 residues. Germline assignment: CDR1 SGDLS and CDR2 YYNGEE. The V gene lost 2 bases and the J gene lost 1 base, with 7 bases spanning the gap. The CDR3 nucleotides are TGTGCCAGCAGCGTTGGGGGAAGCAATCAGCCCCAGCATTTT. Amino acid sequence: CASSVGGSNQPQHF. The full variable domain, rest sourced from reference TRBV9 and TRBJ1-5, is DSGVTQTPKHLITATGQRVTLRCSPRSGDLSVYWYQQSLDQGLQFLIQYYNGEERAKGNILERFSAQQFPDLHSELNLSSLELGDSALYFCASSVGGSNQPQHFGDGTRLSIL.

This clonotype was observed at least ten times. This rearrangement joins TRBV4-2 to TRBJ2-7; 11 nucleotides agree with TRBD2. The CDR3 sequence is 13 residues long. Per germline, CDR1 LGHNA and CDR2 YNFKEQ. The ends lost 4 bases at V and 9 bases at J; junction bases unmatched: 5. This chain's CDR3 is CASSPLGTSGQYF. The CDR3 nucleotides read TGTGCCAGCAGCCCATTAGGGACTAGCGGGCAGTACTTC.

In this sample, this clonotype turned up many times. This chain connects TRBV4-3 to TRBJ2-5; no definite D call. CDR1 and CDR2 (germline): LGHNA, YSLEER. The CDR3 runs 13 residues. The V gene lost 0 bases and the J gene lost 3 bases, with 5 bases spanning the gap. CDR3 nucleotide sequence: TGCGCCAGCAGCCAAGATTTAAAAGAGACCCAGTACTTC. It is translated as CASSQDLKETQYF.

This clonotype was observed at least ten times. CDR3 sequence (DNA): TGTGCCAGCAGCGGGGGCAGGGGAAACACCATATATTTT. It is translated as CASSGGRGNTIYF. V gene TRBV3-1 combines with J gene TRBJ1-3; perhaps TRBD1 as D (6 bases). CDR3 size: 13 residues. The germline CDR1 and CDR2 sequences are LGHDT and YNNKEL (reference sequence). Trimming removed 5 bases from V and 4 bases from J, with 9 bases in between.

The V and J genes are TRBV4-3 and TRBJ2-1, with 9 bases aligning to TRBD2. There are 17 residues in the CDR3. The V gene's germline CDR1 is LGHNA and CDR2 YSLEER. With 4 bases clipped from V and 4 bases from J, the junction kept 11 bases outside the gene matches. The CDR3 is CASSRRGAGGPYNEQFF. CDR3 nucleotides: TGCGCCAGCAGCCGAAGAGGGGCGGGGGGGCCGTACAATGAGCAGTTCTTC.

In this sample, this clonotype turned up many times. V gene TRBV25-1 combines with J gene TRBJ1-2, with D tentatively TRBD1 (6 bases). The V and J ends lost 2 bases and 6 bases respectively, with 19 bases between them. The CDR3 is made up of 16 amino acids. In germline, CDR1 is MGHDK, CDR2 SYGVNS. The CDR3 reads CASSETAEWGRNGYTF. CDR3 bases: TGTGCCAGCAGTGAAACCGCCGAGTGGGGGCGGAATGGCTACACCTTC.

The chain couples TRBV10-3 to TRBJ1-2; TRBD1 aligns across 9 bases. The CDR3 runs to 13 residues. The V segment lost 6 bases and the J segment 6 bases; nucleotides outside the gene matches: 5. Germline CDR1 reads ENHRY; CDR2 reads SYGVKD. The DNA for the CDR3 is TGTGCCATCAGATCGGACAGGGGAAATGGCTACACCTTC. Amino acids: CAIRSDRGNGYTF.

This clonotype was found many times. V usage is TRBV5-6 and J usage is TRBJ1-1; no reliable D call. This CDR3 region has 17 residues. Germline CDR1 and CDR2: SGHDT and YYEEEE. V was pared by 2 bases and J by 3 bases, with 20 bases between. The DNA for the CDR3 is TGTGCCAGCAGCTTACTAGAAAACCTTCGCTACCACACTGAAGCTTTCTTT. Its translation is CASSLLENLRYHTEAFF.

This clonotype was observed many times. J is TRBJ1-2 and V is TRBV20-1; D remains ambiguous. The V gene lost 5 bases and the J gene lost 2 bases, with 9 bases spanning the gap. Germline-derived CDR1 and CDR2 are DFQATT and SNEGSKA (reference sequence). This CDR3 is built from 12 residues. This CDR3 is CSAFSFNYGYTF. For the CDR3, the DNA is TGCAGTGCTTTCAGTTTCAACTATGGCTACACCTTC.

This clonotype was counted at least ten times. CDR3 coding DNA: TGTGCCAGCAGCTTAAATTCCCCCGGCGAGGATTTTATTGGGGAGCTGTTTTTT. As protein: CASSLNSPGEDFIGELFF. The rearrangement uses TRBV7-3 and TRBJ2-2; D ambiguous. V was shortened by 1 base and J by 8 bases, with 23 bases between the two germline ends. CDR3 size: 18 residues. CDR1 and CDR2 (germline): SGHTA, FQGTGA.

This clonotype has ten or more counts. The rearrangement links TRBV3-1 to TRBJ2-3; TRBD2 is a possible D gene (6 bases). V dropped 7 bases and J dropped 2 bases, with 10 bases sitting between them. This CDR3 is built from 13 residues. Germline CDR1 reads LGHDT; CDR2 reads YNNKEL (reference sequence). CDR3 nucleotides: TGTGCCAGCACTCCGGGGGACACAGATACGCAGTATTTT. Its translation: CASTPGDTDTQYF.